One and the same sample provided the 7 T cell receptor beta chains below, sequenced in a study of OX40 agonist ivuxolimab in advanced cancers. Here immunoSEQ multiplex PCR was the method, and the copy in TCRdb shows in-frame clones only, minus some. In the table there are roughly 100,000 clones, around 91% of which are singletons. This material consisted of CD4+ or CD8+ T cells sorted from blood, taken in a trial of the OX40 agonist ivuxolimab. The receptors stem from an adult with an advanced solid tumor such as melanoma, head and neck, liver or kidney cancer.

The gene calls are TRBV30 and TRBJ2-7; 11 nucleotides agree with TRBD2. This CDR3 has 13 residues. Losses at the gene ends were 4 bases for V and 2 bases for J; bases not matched to a gene: 1. Germline loops: CDR1 GTSNPN, CDR2 SVGIG (reference sequence). The CDR3 region has the DNA TGTGCCTGGATGACTAGCGGGGCCTACGAGCAGTACTTC. It is translated as CAWMTSGAYEQYF.

The chain uses TRBV2 and TRBJ1-5; a weak D match, TRBD1 (5 bases). Trimming removed 5 bases from V and 6 bases from J, with 17 bases in between. This CDR3 has 15 residues. Germline loops: CDR1 SNHLY, CDR2 FYNNEI. Here the CDR3 DNA reads TGTGCCAGCAGTTCCGAACTCCAGGGAGGTCAGCCCCAGCATTTT. This sequence encodes CASSSELQGGQPQHF.

The chain employs TRBV7-9 and TRBJ2-1; 11 bases map to TRBD2. The CDR3 is 15 residues long. Looked up from germline, CDR1 is SEHNR and CDR2 is FQNEAQ (reference sequence). Trimming took 2 bases from V and 9 from J; bases not matched to a gene: 6. CDR3 amino acids: CASSLIAGGRGEQFF. For the CDR3, the DNA is TGTGCCAGCAGCTTAATAGCGGGAGGGAGGGGTGAGCAGTTCTTC.

This sequence joins TRBV19 and TRBJ2-7; 12 bases are a match to TRBD1. The CDR3 contains 15 residues. With 4 bases clipped from V and 5 bases from J, the junction kept 6 bases outside the gene matches. Germline values: CDR1 LNHDA, CDR2 SQIVND (reference sequence). The CDR3 reads CASSRGQGASHEQYF. CDR3 DNA: TGTGCCAGTAGTAGGGGACAGGGGGCTTCCCACGAGCAGTACTTC.

The V and J genes are TRBV9 and TRBJ2-2, with a tentative D call TRBD2 (5 bases). From germline, CDR1 is SGDLS and CDR2 YYNGEE. This CDR3 spans 16 amino acids. Trimming took off 4 bases at V and 1 base at J, with 14 bases between the two ends. The CDR3 nucleotides are TGTGCCAGCAGCTCTAACTCCCGGGGGAACACCGGGGAGCTGTTTTTT. Translating gives CASSSNSRGNTGELFF.

The CDR3 DNA follows: TGTGCCAGTAGTACAACAGGGGAAGCGAACACTGAAGCTTTCTTT. It specifies CASSTTGEANTEAFF. The V gene is TRBV19, the J gene TRBJ1-1; TRBD1 agrees at 7 bases. Germline V gene data show CDR1 as LNHDA and CDR2 as SQIVND (reference sequence). V lost 4 bases to trimming and J lost 1 base; unmatched junction nucleotides: 6. The CDR3 sequence is 15 residues long.

V is TRBV15 and J is TRBJ1-2; no clear D gene. CDR3 length equals 12 residues. With 1 base removed from V and 6 bases from J, the gap between germline ends came to 6 bases. Per germline, CDR1 LNHNV and CDR2 YYDKDF (reference sequence). DNA for the CDR3: TGTGCCACCAGCAGAGGGGCGGATGGCTACACCTTC. This translates into CATSRGADGYTF. The variable domain in full, with the rest retrieved from reference TRBV15 and TRBJ1-2, is DAMVIQNPRYQVTQFGKPVTLSCSQTLNHNVMYWYQQKSSQAPKLLFHYYDKDFNNEADTPDNFQSRRPNTSFCFLDIRSPGLGDTAMYLCATSRGADGYTFGSGTRLTVV.